Presented here are 17 T cell receptor beta chains from one specimen sequenced in a study of human T cells and chemical hapten exposure. As for time point: patch test 3, about 24 weeks after DPC sensitization. Treatment given: therapeutic diphenylcyclopropenone sensitization with weekly scalp DPC. TCRdb recomputed calls from the RACE reads with MiXCR, one row per CDR3 protein. The sample gives about 76,000 distinct CDR3 sequences, over 10% of which show up once; around 5.8% is in the top ten. The specimen comprised whole blood, sampled in connection with sensitization to the hapten diphenylcyclopropenone (DPC). The source is a woman between 50 and 59 years old with alopecia areata. Some clones in this sample may be carry-over from other donors' samples.

This chain connects TRBV20-1 to TRBJ2-5; perhaps TRBD1 as D (6 bases). The CDR3 covers 11 residues. Germline CDR1 and CDR2: DFQATT and SNEGSKA (reference sequence). The CDR3 bases are TGCACCACGCAGGGGCAAGAGACCCAGTACTTC. This encodes CTTQGQETQYF.

The chain has TRBV11-1 and TRBJ2-7, with 8 bases that match TRBD2. Germline V lookup: CDR1 SGHAT, CDR2 FQDESV (reference sequence). The CDR3 loop spans 11 amino acids. Trimming at V came to 5 bases and at J to 9 bases, leaving 3 bases not matched to a gene. CDR3 loop: CASSRTSRQYF. In DNA form, the CDR3 reads TGTGCCAGCAGCCGGACTAGCCGGCAGTACTTC.

This clonotype was observed a few times. The genes are TRBV29-1 and TRBJ2-3, with 7 bases aligning to TRBD2. The ends lost 1 base at V and 0 bases at J; junction bases unmatched: 4. CDR3 length: 15 residues. CDR1 and CDR2 from the germline V gene are SQVTM and ANQGSEA. The CDR3 DNA sequence: TGCAGCGTTGAAGGACTAGCAGGTAGCACAGATACGCAGTATTTT. Residues: CSVEGLAGSTDTQYF.

The V call is TRBV6-1, the J call TRBJ1-2; 8 bases are a match to TRBD1. Germline assignment: CDR1 MNHNS and CDR2 SASEGT. This CDR3 region has 13 residues. Trimming at V came to 6 bases and at J to 0 bases, leaving 0 bases not matched to a gene. The DNA of the CDR3 is TGTGCCAGCAGACAGGGGGCTAACTATGGCTACACCTTC. Amino acids: CASRQGANYGYTF.

There are many counts of this clonotype. Its ends do not fully match the called genes, so a read error is possible. This chain links TRBV29-1 with TRBJ2-1, with TRBD2 matching 12 bases. This CDR3 has 17 amino acids. Germline V gives CDR1 SQVTM, CDR2 ANQGSEA. The CDR3 DNA sequence: TGCAGCGTCGAAGGACTAGCGGGACCCTCAGGGTACAATGAGCAGTTCTTC. Its translation: CSVEGLAGPSGYNEQFF.

This clonotype appeared a few times. The genes are TRBV20-1 and TRBJ2-3, with D perhaps TRBD2 (5 bases). This CDR3 is built from 12 residues. Trimming left V 7 bases short and J 2 bases short, with 10 bases between. The germline gives CDR1 DFQATT, CDR2 SNEGSKA (reference sequence). The CDR3: CSVPRDTDTQYF. CDR3 bases: TGCAGTGTTCCTCGGGACACAGATACGCAGTATTTT.

This clonotype was seen at least ten times. The chain recombines TRBV12-3 or TRBV12-4 with TRBJ2-5; perhaps D is TRBD1 or TRBD2 (5 bases each). The V and J ends lost 4 bases and 2 bases respectively, with 14 bases between them. The length of the CDR3 is 15 residues. CDR3 residues: CASSSGKGPQETQYF. The CDR3 DNA sequence: TGTGCCAGCAGTTCAGGCAAGGGACCACAAGAGACCCAGTACTTC.

This clonotype was seen a few times. The rearrangement links TRBV10-3 to TRBJ2-1, with TRBD2 matching 14 bases. V lost 0 bases, J lost 6 bases, and 4 bases stayed unmatched. The CDR3 is made up of 17 amino acids. CDR1 and CDR2 (germline): ENHRY, SYGVKD. The CDR3 nucleotides read TGTGCCATCAGTGAGTCGGGACTAGCGGGAGCGATCAATGAGCAGTTCTTC. Translated: CAISESGLAGAINEQFF.

This clonotype was recorded at least ten times. This chain uses TRBV29-1 with TRBJ2-5; TRBD2 aligns across 8 bases. V lost 7 bases, J lost 4 bases, and 8 bases stayed unmatched. The CDR3 has 13 amino acids. CDR1 SQVTM and CDR2 ANQGSEA come from the germline V gene. Written as DNA, the CDR3 is TGCAGCGGGAGAGCGGGAGTGGCAGAGACCCAGTACTTC. This translates into CSGRAGVAETQYF.

CDR3 bases: TGTGCCAGCAGAGTCAGCCCGACCTACAATGAGCAGTTCTTC. Protein sequence: CASRVSPTYNEQFF. J is TRBJ2-1 and V is TRBV2; no clear D gene. Germline-derived CDR1 and CDR2 are SNHLY and FYNNEI. The CDR3 runs to 14 residues. V dropped 6 bases and J dropped 2 bases, with 11 bases sitting between them.

This clonotype occurred a few times. V usage is TRBV7-9 and J usage is TRBJ2-1; 11 bases are a match to TRBD2. V gave up 6 bases and J gave up 0 bases; unmatched junction bases: 4. Germline CDR1 SEHNR, CDR2 FQNEAQ (reference sequence). CDR3 length: 16 amino acids. CDR3 DNA: TGTGCCAGCAGGGGGACTAGCGGAAGCTCCTACAATGAGCAGTTCTTC. Protein product: CASRGTSGSSYNEQFF.

The rearrangement links TRBV2 to TRBJ1-1, with a weak D call TRBD1 (6 bases). The germline V gene encodes CDR1 SNHLY and CDR2 FYNNEI. V lost 5 bases and J lost 5, with 18 bases in between. The CDR3 sequence is 15 residues long. In DNA form, the CDR3 reads TGTGCCAGCAGTCAGTTTACTACAGGGTCTACTGAAGCTTTCTTT. Translating it yields CASSQFTTGSTEAFF.

The V and J genes are TRBV7-6 and TRBJ2-3; 9 positions agree with TRBD2. Germline loops: CDR1 SGHVS, CDR2 FNYEAQ. V lost 1 base and J lost 1; bases outside the gene matches: 6. The CDR3 has 17 residues. In DNA form, the CDR3 reads TGTGCCAGCAGCTTAGTCCCAACTAGCGGGCGCACAGATACGCAGTATTTT. Protein sequence: CASSLVPTSGRTDTQYF.

This clonotype was found a few times. The chain uses TRBV12-3 or TRBV12-4 and TRBJ2-2; unclear D gene. V was trimmed by 8 bases and J by 10 bases, leaving 11 bases between them. CDR3 size: 11 residues. The CDR3 bases are TGTGCCAGCGGGTTAGGAGTGGAGCTGTTTTTT. Translating it yields CASGLGVELFF.

The sample holds a few counts of this clonotype. The chain combines TRBV2 with TRBJ1-1, with TRBD1 as a possible D gene (6 bases). The CDR3 loop spans 15 amino acids. CDR1 and CDR2 from the germline V gene are SNHLY and FYNNEI. V was clipped by 7 bases and J by 3 bases, with 18 bases between them. CDR3 amino acids: CASTYKGGADTEAFF. CDR3 DNA sequence: TGTGCCAGCACCTACAAGGGGGGCGCGGACACTGAAGCTTTCTTT.

This clonotype showed up many times. The chain joins TRBV18 to TRBJ1-1, with 9 bases identical to TRBD1. This CDR3 has 14 residues. The germline gives CDR1 KGHSH, CDR2 LQKENI. Losses at the gene ends were 6 bases for V and 4 bases for J; bases not matched to a gene: 6. CDR3 in amino acids: CASSVDRGATEAFF. CDR3 coding DNA: TGTGCCAGCTCCGTGGACAGGGGCGCCACTGAAGCTTTCTTT.

The sample holds many counts of this clonotype. The J gene is TRBJ2-2, the V gene TRBV20-1, with 11 bases aligning to TRBD1. Per germline, CDR1 DFQATT and CDR2 SNEGSKA (reference sequence). CDR3 length: 14 amino acids. V shed 6 bases, J shed 7 bases, and the junction held 7 bases outside the gene matches. The CDR3 DNA follows: TGCAGTGCCCCAGGACAGGGGGCTATCGGGGAGCTGTTTTTT. This encodes CSAPGQGAIGELFF.